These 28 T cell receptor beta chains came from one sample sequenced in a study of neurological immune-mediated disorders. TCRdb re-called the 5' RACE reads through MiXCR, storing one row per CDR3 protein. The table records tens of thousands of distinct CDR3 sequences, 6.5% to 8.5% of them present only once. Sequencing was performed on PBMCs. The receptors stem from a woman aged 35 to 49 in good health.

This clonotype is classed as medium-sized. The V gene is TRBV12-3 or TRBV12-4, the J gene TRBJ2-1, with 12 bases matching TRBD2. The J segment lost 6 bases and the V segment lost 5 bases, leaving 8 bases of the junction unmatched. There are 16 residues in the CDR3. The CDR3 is CASSKTSGRLGNEQFF. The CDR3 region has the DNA TGTGCCAGCAGTAAGACTAGCGGGAGACTAGGCAATGAGCAGTTCTTC.

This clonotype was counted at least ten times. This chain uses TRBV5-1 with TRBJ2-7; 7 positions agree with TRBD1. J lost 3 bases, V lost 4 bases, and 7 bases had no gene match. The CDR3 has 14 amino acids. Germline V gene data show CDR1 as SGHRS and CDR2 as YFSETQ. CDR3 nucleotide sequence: TGCGCCAGCAGCCCGACCGGGACAGACTACGAGCAGTACTTC. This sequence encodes CASSPTGTDYEQYF.

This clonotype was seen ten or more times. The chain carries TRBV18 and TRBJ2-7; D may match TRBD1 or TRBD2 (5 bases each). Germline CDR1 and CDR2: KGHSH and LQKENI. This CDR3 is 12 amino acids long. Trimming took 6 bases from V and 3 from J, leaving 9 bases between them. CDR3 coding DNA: TGTGCCAGCTCCGGGACGGACTACGAGCAGTACTTC. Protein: CASSGTDYEQYF.

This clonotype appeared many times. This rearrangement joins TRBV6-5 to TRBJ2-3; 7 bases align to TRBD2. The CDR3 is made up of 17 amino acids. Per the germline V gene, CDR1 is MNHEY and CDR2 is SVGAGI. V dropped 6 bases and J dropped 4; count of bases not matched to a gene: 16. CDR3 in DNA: TGTGCCAGCAGAAACCCACTCGGGGGGAGTGGCGCAGATACGCAGTATTTT. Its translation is CASRNPLGGSGADTQYF.

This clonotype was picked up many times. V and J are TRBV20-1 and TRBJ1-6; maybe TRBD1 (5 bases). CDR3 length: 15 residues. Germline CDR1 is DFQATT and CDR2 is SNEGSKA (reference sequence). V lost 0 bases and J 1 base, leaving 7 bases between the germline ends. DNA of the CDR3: TGCAGTGCTAGAGACGGGGGATCCTATAATTCACCCCTCCACTTT. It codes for CSARDGGSYNSPLHF.

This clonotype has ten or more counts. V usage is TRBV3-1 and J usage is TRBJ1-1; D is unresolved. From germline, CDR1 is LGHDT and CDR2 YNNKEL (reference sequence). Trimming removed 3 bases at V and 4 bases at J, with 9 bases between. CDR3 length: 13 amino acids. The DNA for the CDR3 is TGTGCCAGCAGCCAGTTCCGATTCACTGAAGCTTTCTTT. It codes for CASSQFRFTEAFF.

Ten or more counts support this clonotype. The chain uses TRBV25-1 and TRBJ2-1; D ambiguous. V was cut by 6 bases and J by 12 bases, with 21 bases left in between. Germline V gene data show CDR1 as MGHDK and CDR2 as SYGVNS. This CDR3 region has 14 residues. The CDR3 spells CASSPSRTRSGQFF. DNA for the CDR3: TGTGCCAGCAGCCCTTCCAGGACCAGGAGTGGGCAGTTCTTC.

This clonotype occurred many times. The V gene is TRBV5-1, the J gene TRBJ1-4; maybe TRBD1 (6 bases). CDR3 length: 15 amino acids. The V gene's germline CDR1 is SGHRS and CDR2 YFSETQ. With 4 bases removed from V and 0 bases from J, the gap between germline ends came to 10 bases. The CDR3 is CASSATGATNEKLFF. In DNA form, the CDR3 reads TGCGCCAGCAGCGCGACAGGCGCAACTAATGAAAAACTGTTTTTT.

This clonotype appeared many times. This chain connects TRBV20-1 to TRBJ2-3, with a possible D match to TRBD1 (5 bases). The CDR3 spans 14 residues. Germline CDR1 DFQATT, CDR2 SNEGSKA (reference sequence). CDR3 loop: CSPSARQGPDTQYF. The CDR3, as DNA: TGCAGCCCCAGTGCGAGGCAGGGTCCCGATACGCAGTATTTT.

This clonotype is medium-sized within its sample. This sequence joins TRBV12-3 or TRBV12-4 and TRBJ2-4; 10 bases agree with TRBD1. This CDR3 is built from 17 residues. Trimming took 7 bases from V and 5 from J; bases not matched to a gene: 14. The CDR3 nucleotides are TGTGCCAGCACCCCGGTGCAGGACAGGGGGGGCGAAAACATTCAGTACTTC. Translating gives CASTPVQDRGGENIQYF.

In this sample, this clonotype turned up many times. CDR3 nucleotides: TGTGCCAGCATCCGGACAGGGAACTACGAGCAGTACTTC. This codes for CASIRTGNYEQYF. The gene calls are TRBV5-6 and TRBJ2-7; TRBD1 matches 8 bases. Looked up from germline, CDR1 is SGHDT and CDR2 is YYEEEE. With 6 bases clipped from V and 3 bases from J, the junction kept 5 bases outside the gene matches. The length of the CDR3 is 13 residues. The full variable domain, with the rest looked up from reference TRBV5-6 and TRBJ2-7, is DAGVTQSPTHLIKTRGQQVTLRCSPKSGHDTVSWYQQALGQGPQFIFQYYEEEERQRGNFPDRFSGHQFPNYSSELNVNALLLGDSALYLCASIRTGNYEQYFGPGTRLTVT.

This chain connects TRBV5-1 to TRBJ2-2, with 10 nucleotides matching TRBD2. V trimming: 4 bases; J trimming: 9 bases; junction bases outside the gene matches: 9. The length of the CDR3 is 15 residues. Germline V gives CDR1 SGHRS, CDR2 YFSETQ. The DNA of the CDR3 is TGCGCCAGCAGCCCGGAGGCTAGCGGGAGCAGGGAGCTGTTTTTT. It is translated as CASSPEASGSRELFF.

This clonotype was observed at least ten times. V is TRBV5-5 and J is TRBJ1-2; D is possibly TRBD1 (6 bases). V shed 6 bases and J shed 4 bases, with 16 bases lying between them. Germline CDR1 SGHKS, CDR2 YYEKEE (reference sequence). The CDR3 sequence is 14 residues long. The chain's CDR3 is CASNLPQGSYGYTF. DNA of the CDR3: TGTGCCAGCAACCTGCCCCAGGGGAGCTATGGCTACACCTTC.

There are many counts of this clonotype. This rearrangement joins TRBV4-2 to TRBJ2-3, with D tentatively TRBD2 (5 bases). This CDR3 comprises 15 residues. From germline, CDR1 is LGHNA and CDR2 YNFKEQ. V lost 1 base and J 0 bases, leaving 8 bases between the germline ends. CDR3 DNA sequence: TGTGCCAGCAGCCAAGCTAGCAGAAGCACAGATACGCAGTATTTT. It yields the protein CASSQASRSTDTQYF.

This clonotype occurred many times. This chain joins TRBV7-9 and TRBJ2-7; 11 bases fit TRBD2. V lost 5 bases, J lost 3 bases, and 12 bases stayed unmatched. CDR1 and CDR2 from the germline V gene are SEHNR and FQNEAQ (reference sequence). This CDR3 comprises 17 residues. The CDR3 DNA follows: TGTGCCAGCAGCGGAGAGCCCTCACTAGCGGGAGACTACGAGCAGTACTTC. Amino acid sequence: CASSGEPSLAGDYEQYF.

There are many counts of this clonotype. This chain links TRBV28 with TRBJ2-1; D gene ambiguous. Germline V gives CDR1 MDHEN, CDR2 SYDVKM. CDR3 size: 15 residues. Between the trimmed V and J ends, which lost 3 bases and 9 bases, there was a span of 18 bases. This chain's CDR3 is CASSFPSPTEGEQFF. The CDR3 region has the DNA TGTGCCAGCAGTTTTCCCTCACCCACGGAAGGTGAGCAGTTCTTC.

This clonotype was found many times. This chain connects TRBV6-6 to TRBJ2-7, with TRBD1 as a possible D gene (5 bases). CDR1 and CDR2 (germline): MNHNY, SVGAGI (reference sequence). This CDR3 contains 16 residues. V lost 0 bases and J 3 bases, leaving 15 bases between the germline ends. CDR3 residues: CASSYSTFGHLYEQYF. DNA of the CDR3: TGTGCCAGCAGTTACTCGACTTTCGGACACCTCTACGAGCAGTACTTC.

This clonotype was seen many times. CDR3 nucleotide sequence: TGTGCCAGCAGCCGGACGGCTAGCACAGATACGCAGTATTTT. This encodes CASSRTASTDTQYF. V usage is TRBV7-6 and J usage is TRBJ2-3, with unresolved D. The germline V and J ends were trimmed by 5 bases and 0 bases, with 9 bases remaining between them. Germline V CDR1 and CDR2: SGHVS, FNYEAQ. CDR3 length: 14 amino acids.

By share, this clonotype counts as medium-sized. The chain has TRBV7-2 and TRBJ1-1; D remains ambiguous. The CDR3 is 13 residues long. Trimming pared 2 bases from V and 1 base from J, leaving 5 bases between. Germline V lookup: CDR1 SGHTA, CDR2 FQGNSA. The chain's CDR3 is CASSLIGNTEAFF. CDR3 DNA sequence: TGTGCCAGCAGCTTAATAGGGAACACTGAAGCTTTCTTT.

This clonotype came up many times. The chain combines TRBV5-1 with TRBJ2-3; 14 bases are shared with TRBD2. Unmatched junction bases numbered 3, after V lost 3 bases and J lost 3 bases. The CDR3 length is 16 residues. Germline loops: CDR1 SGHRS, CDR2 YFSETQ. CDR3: CASSSGTSGSTDTQYF. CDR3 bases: TGCGCCAGCAGCTCCGGGACTAGCGGGAGTACAGATACGCAGTATTTT.

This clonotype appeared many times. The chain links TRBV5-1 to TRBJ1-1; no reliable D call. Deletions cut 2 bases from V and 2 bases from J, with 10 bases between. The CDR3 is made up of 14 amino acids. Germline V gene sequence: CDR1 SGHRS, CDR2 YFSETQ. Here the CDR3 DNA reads TGCGCCAGCAGCTTAGATCAAGCAAACACTGAAGCTTTCTTT. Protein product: CASSLDQANTEAFF.

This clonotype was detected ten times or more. The DNA of the CDR3 is TGCAGTGCTAACCGGGACAGGCGCTCTGGGGCCAACGTCCTGACTTTC. Its translation is CSANRDRRSGANVLTF. The chain recombines TRBV20-1 with TRBJ2-6, with 8 bases lining up with TRBD1. The CDR3 extends over 16 amino acids. Germline assignment: CDR1 DFQATT and CDR2 SNEGSKA (reference sequence). V trimming: 4 bases; J trimming: 0 bases; junction bases outside the gene matches: 5.

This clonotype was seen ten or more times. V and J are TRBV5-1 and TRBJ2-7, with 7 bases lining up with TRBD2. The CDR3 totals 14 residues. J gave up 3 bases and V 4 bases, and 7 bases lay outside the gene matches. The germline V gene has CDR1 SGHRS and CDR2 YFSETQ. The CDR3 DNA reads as TGCGCCAGCAGCCATAAAGCGGGGAACTACGAGCAGTACTTC. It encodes CASSHKAGNYEQYF.

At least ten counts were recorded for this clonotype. CDR3 amino acids: CASSQRMNTEAFF. The CDR3 DNA is TGCGCCAGCAGCCAAAGGATGAACACTGAAGCTTTCTTT. V gene TRBV5-1 combines with J gene TRBJ1-1; D is ambiguous. Germline values: CDR1 SGHRS, CDR2 YFSETQ. Trimming left V 4 bases short and J 0 bases short, with 7 bases between. This CDR3 spans 13 amino acids.

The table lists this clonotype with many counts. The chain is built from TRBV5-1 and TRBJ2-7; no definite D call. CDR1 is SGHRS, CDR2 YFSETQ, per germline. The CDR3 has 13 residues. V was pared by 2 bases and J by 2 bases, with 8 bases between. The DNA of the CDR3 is TGCGCCAGCAGCTTTTCGGGCACCTACGAGCAGTACTTC. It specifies CASSFSGTYEQYF.

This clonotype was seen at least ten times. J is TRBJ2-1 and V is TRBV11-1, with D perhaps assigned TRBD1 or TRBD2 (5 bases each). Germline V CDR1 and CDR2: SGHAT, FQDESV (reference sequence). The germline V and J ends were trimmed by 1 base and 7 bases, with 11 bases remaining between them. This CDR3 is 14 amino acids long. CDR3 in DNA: TGTGCCAGCAGCTTAGGGGGGAAAGGAAATGAGCAGTTCTTC. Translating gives CASSLGGKGNEQFF.

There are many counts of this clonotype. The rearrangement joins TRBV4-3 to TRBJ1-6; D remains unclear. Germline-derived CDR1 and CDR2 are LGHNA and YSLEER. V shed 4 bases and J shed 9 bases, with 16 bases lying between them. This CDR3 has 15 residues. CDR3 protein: CASSPGESRGSPLHF. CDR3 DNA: TGCGCCAGCAGCCCTGGGGAGTCGCGCGGTTCACCCCTCCACTTT.

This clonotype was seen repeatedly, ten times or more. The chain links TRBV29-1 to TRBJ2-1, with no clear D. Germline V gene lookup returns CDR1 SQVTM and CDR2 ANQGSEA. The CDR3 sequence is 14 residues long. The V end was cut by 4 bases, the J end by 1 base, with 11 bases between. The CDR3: CSVASRLSYNEQFF. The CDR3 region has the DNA TGCAGCGTTGCTTCCCGGCTGTCCTACAATGAGCAGTTCTTC.